The rows below give T cell receptor beta chains drawn from one sample of a study of T cells in Graves' hyperthyroidism and ophthalmopathy. TCRdb analysed the multiplex PCR reads with MiXCR anew, one entry per CDR3 protein. The repertoire holds around 450,000 distinct CDR3 sequences, with about 15% as singletons. Sequencing was carried out using blood. These receptors were taken from a woman younger than 35 with Graves' hyperthyroidism. The CDR3 runs from the conserved cysteine through the conserved F or W. The D gene is left open where the match is weak. A row's size may be missing; if present it is once, few, many or a size class.

size: many
J: TRBJ2-7
D: TRBD2
V: TRBV6-1
CDR3: CASSEVTSGVRSYEQYF
DNA: TGTGCCAGCAGTGAGGTTACTAGCGGGGTTCGCTCCTACGAGCAGTACTTC

size: -
J: TRBJ2-7
D: TRBD1
V: TRBV25-1
CDR3: CASSRQGSPYEQYF
DNA: TGTGCCAGCAGTCGACAGGGATCTCCCTACGAGCAGTACTTC

size: many
J: TRBJ2-7
D: -
V: TRBV5-1
CDR3: CASRRPGFEQYF
DNA: TGCGCCAGCAGGCGACCTGGGTTCGAGCAGTACTTC

size: few
J: TRBJ2-5
D: TRBD1
V: TRBV4-1
CDR3: CASSQRQGPQETQYF
DNA: TGCGCCAGCAGCCAAAGACAGGGACCCCAAGAGACCCAGTACTTC

size: many
J: TRBJ1-1
D: -
V: TRBV5-1
CDR3: CASSLAPSNTEAFF
DNA: TGCGCCAGCAGCTTGGCCCCATCGAACACTGAAGCTTTCTTT

size: many
J: TRBJ2-3
D: TRBD1
V: TRBV10-3
CDR3: CAISGQGRTDTQYF
DNA: TGTGCCATCAGTGGACAGGGGCGCACAGATACGCAGTATTTT

size: -
J: TRBJ2-7
D: TRBD2
V: TRBV2
CDR3: CASRPGLAGEGEQYF
DNA: TGTGCCAGCAGGCCCGGACTAGCGGGAGAAGGCGAGCAGTACTTC

size: -
J: TRBJ2-1
D: TRBD1
V: TRBV19
CDR3: CASMRDRGRMNEQFF
DNA: TGTGCCAGTATGAGAGACAGGGGGCGCATGAATGAGCAGTTCTTC

size: -
J: TRBJ2-7
D: TRBD2
V: TRBV2
CDR3: CASTRTSGKYYEQYF
DNA: TGTGCCAGCACCAGGACTAGCGGGAAATACTACGAGCAGTACTTC

size: -
J: TRBJ2-4
D: -
V: TRBV6-1
CDR3: CASSLVAKNIQYF
DNA: TGTGCCAGCAGCCTAGTAGCCAAAAACATTCAGTACTTC

size: many
J: TRBJ2-3
D: TRBD1
V: TRBV5-6
CDR3: CASSALGQITDTQYF
DNA: TGTGCCAGCAGCGCGCTGGGACAGATCACAGATACGCAGTATTTT

size: few
J: TRBJ2-7
D: -
V: TRBV20-1
CDR3: CSVTRGSKGHEQCF
DNA: TGCAGTGTTACCCGGGGTTCAAAGGGCCACGAGCAGTGCTTC

size: many
J: TRBJ2-3
D: TRBD2
V: TRBV6-1
CDR3: CASSSTILAGVTDTQYF
DNA: TGTGCCAGCAGTTCGACCATCCTAGCGGGGGTTACAGATACGCAGTATTTT

size: -
J: TRBJ2-5
D: -
V: TRBV28
CDR3: CASRTWTSPGATYF
DNA: TGTGCCAGCAGGACCTGGACGAGTCCTGGTGCGACGTACTTC

size: many
J: TRBJ2-5
D: TRBD2
V: TRBV6-1
CDR3: CASSVTGTNQETQYF
DNA: TGTGCCAGCAGTGTTACTGGGACTAACCAAGAGACCCAGTACTTC

size: -
J: TRBJ2-5
D: TRBD1
V: TRBV3-1
CDR3: CASIAPTGTQETQYF
DNA: TGTGCCAGCATCGCCCCGACAGGGACCCAAGAGACCCAGTACTTC